This entry describes one T cell receptor beta chain. Sequenced by immunoSEQ multiplex PCR; TCRdb stores in-frame clones only, minus some. Of 9,500 to 15,000 clones listed, 71% are singletons. Those enrolled in Seattle joined during active infection and were followed longitudinally afterward. The data were obtained in a study of blood T cell repertoires in COVID-19. Per the germline V gene, CDR1 is LNHDA and CDR2 is SQIVND (reference sequence). The CDR3 length is 16 residues. Trimming cost V 1 base and J 2 bases; bases outside gene matches: 4. The sequenced sample was peripheral blood. This TCR derives from a man aged 55 to 70 with COVID-19, enrolled during active disease. The rearrangement joins TRBV19 to TRBJ2-2; TRBD1 matches 7 bases. The CDR3, as DNA: TGTGCCAGTAGTATAGCCGGGACAGCAAACACCGGGGAGCTGTTTTTT. It is translated as CASSIAGTANTGELFF.